The 11 T cell receptor beta chains presented below share a single source sample, sequenced in a study of T-cell memory formation after mild COVID-19. TCRdb used MiXCR to reprocess the 5' RACE reads, holding one entry per CDR3 protein. The repertoire includes some 490,000 distinct CDR3 sequences, 15% to 20% of them detected once, and roughly an eighth sits in the top ten. Sequencing input: PBMCs or a T cell subset sorted from them (not recorded which). These receptors were obtained from an adult woman who had mild COVID-19 (a few samples of this study predate the infection). Cell type and time point are not known.

The gene calls are TRBV6-2 or TRBV6-3 and TRBJ2-7, with 9 bases matching TRBD1. With V trimmed by 6 bases and J by 2 bases, 5 bases remained unmatched. The CDR3 is 14 amino acids. CDR1 and CDR2 from the germline V gene are MNHEY and SVGEGT. The DNA for the CDR3 is TGTGCCAGCAGCCGACAGGGGGGGGCCTACGAGCAGTACTTC. It yields the protein CASSRQGGAYEQYF.

This clonotype showed up just a few times. This sequence joins TRBV19 and TRBJ1-2; weak D call: TRBD1 (5 bases). Germline CDR1 is LNHDA and CDR2 is SQIVND (reference sequence). Trimming shortened V by 3 bases and J by 3 bases, and 11 bases separated the two germline ends. The length of the CDR3 is 14 residues. Here the CDR3 DNA reads TGTGCCAGTAGTATGGATCGGGGCCACTATGGCTACACCTTC. Translation: CASSMDRGHYGYTF. Full variable domain (missing parts from reference TRBV19 and TRBJ1-2): DGGITQSPKYLFRKEGQNVTLSCEQNLNHDAMYWYRQDPGQGLRLIYYSQIVNDFQKGDIAEGYSVSREKKESFPLTVTSAQKNPTAFYLCASSMDRGHYGYTFGSGTRLTVV.

J is TRBJ2-7 and V is TRBV15; 16 bases are a match to TRBD2. Germline V gives CDR1 LNHNV, CDR2 YYDKDF (reference sequence). The ends lost 5 bases at V and 5 bases at J; junction bases unmatched: 6. The CDR3 runs to 16 residues. The CDR3 nucleotides read TGTGCCACCAGCGCCGGGACTAGCGGGGGGGCCAACGAGCAGTACTTC. Its translation: CATSAGTSGGANEQYF. Combining the CDR3 with reference TRBV15 and TRBJ2-7 gives the whole variable domain DAMVIQNPRYQVTQFGKPVTLSCSQTLNHNVMYWYQQKSSQAPKLLFHYYDKDFNNEADTPDNFQSRRPNTSFCFLDIRSPGLGDTAMYLCATSAGTSGGANEQYFGPGTRLTVT.

This clonotype was found a few times. J is TRBJ2-7 and V is TRBV7-2, with 8 bases identical to TRBD2. The V gene's germline CDR1 is SGHTA and CDR2 FQGNSA. J lost 0 bases, V lost 4 bases, and 11 bases had no gene match. The CDR3 has 17 residues. The CDR3 reads CASSSEISGTSSYEQYF. DNA for the CDR3: TGTGCCAGCAGCTCCGAAATTAGCGGGACCAGCTCCTACGAGCAGTACTTC.

This clonotype occurred a few times. The chain joins TRBV5-1 to TRBJ2-3; D gene ambiguous. This CDR3 is 16 amino acids long. Germline loops: CDR1 SGHRS, CDR2 YFSETQ. V was cut by 5 bases and J by 0 bases, with 16 bases left in between. The CDR3 DNA is TGCGCCAGCAGTTTCGGGTTAACCCAAAGCACAGATACGCAGTATTTT. The encoded protein is CASSFGLTQSTDTQYF.

The V and J genes are TRBV29-1 and TRBJ2-7; unclear D gene. This CDR3 region has 11 residues. The V end was cut by 6 bases, the J end by 2 bases, with 8 bases between. From germline, CDR1 is SQVTM and CDR2 ANQGSEA. The CDR3 here is CSVGFPYEQYF. The CDR3 region has the DNA TGCAGCGTCGGCTTTCCCTACGAGCAGTACTTC.

V and J are TRBV6-5 and TRBJ2-1; D is ambiguous. The CDR3 extends over 15 amino acids. Germline lookup yields CDR1 MNHEY and CDR2 SVGAGI. V was trimmed by 0 bases and J by 3 bases, leaving 9 bases between them. Here the CDR3 reads CASSYSVADYNEQFF. The CDR3 coding sequence is TGTGCCAGCAGTTACTCTGTGGCGGACTACAATGAGCAGTTCTTC.

The chain uses TRBV12-3 or TRBV12-4 and TRBJ2-3, with 7 bases aligning to TRBD2. The CDR3 spans 15 residues. The V gene end was trimmed by 8 bases and the J gene end by 2 bases; junction bases not matched to a gene: 10. The CDR3 here is CASLGLSGDTDTQYF. The CDR3 DNA is TGTGCCAGCCTCGGCTTGAGCGGGGACACAGATACGCAGTATTTT.

The chain uses TRBV5-1 and TRBJ1-6; TRBD1 aligns across 8 bases. The CDR3 covers 15 residues. J was trimmed by 9 bases and V by 0 bases; bases with no gene match: 5. Germline V gene lookup returns CDR1 SGHRS and CDR2 YFSETQ. This CDR3 is CASSLAGRGRSPLHF. CDR3 in DNA: TGCGCCAGCAGCTTGGCCGGCAGGGGGCGTTCACCCCTCCACTTT.

The rearrangement links TRBV7-9 to TRBJ1-3; weak D call: TRBD1 (6 bases). The CDR3 consists of 18 residues. V dropped 0 bases and J dropped 2 bases, with 17 bases sitting between them. CDR1 and CDR2 from the germline V gene are SEHNR and FQNEAQ (reference sequence). Here the CDR3 reads CASSLAMGTRHPGNTIYF. The CDR3 DNA sequence: TGTGCCAGCAGCTTAGCAATGGGGACACGTCATCCTGGAAACACCATATATTTT.

As regards this clonotype: The junction shows a germline mismatch at one end, possibly a read error. The chain uses TRBV6-4 and TRBJ2-7; 7 positions match TRBD1. The CDR3 is 13 residues long. Per germline, CDR1 MRHNA and CDR2 SNTAGT. The chain's CDR3 is CASSAGTPGQQDF. The CDR3, as DNA: TGTGCCAGCAGTGCTGGGACCCCGGGACAGCAAGACTTC.